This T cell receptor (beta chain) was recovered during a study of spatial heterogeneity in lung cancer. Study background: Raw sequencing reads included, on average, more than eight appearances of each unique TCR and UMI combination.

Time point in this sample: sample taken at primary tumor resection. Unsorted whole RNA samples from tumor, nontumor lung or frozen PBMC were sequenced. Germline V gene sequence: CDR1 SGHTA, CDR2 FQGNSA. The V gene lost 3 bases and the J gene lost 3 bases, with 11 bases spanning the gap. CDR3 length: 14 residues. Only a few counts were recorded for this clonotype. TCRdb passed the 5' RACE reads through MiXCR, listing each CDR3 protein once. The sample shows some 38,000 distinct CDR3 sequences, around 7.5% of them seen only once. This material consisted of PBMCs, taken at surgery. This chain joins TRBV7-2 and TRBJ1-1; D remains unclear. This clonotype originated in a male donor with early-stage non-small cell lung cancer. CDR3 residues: CASSLRTEDTEAFF. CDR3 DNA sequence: TGTGCCAGCAGCTTGCGGACTGAGGACACTGAAGCTTTCTTT. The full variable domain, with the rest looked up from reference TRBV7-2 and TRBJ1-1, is GAGVSQSPSNKVTEKGKDVELRCDPISGHTALYWYRQSLGQGLEFLIYFQGNSAPDKSGLPSDRFSAERTGGSVSTLTIQRTQQEDSAVYLCASSLRTEDTEAFFGQGTRLTVV.